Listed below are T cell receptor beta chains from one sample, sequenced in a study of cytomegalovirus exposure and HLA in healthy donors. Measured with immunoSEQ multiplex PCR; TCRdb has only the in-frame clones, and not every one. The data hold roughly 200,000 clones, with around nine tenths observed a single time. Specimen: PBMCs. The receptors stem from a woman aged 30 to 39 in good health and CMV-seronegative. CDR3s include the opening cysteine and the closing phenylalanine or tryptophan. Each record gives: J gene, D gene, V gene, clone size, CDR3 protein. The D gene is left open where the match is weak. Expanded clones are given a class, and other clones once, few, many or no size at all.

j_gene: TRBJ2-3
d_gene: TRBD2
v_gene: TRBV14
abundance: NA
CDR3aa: CASSQVSPAGGGDTQYF

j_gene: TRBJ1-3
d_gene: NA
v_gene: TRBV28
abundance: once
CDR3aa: CASSVEFGNTIYF

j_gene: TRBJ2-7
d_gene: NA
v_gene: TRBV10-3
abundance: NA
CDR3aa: CAISGQGSYEQYF

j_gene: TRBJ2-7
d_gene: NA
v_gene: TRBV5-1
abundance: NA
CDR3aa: CASSFGQGIDEQYF

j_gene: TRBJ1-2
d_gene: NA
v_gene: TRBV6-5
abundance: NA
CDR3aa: CASSEGLNYGYTF

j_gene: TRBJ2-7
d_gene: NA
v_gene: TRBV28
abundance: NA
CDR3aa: CASTPPGGAYEQYF

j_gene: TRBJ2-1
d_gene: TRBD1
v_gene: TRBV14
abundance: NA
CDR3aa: CASSLTERGGDEQFF

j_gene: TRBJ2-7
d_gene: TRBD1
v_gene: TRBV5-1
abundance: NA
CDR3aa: CASSLEPGGYSNEQYF

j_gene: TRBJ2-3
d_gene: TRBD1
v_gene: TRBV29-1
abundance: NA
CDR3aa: CSVDTGGTDTQYF

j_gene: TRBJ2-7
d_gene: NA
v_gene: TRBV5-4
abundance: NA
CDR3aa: CASRPTGGQPYEQYF

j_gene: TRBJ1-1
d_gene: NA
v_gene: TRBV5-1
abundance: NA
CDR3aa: CASSRTENTEAFF

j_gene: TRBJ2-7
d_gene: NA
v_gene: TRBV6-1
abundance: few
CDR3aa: CASSYYEQYF

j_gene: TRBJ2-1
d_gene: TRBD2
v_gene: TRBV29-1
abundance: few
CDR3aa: CSGKAGVGNEQFF

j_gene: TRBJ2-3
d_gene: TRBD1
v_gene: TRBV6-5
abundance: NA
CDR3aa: CASSFLGTGGADTQYF

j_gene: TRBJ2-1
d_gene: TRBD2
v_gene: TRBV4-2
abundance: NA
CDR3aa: CASSQDALAGGISSYNEQFF

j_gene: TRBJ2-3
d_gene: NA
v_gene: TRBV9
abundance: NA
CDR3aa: CASSARLSTDTQYF

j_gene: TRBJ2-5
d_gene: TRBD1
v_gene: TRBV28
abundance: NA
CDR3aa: CASSPPGGETQYF

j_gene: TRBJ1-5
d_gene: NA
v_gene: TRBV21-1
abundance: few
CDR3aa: CASSKVECQGAWQPQHF